The clone carrying this T cell receptor (beta chain) occurred a few times. CDR3 length: 14 residues. The germline gives CDR1 KGHSH, CDR2 LQKENI. Trimming pared 2 bases from V and 0 bases from J, leaving 5 bases between. The data were taken from a study of human T cells and chemical hapten exposure. Study context: Variability of per-sample TCR yields stemmed mainly from small differences in pooled library volume.

The time point is: pre-sensitization, week 0. As to treatment: therapeutic diphenylcyclopropenone sensitization with weekly scalp DPC. Alopecia patients deemed DPC-suitable, aged 18 to 70, excluding pregnancy. TCRdb used MiXCR to reprocess the RACE reads, holding one entry per CDR3 protein. The sample includes roughly 100,000 distinct CDR3 sequences, about 10% seen only once; the top ten take approximately 3.1%. The source of this sequence is a woman aged 60 to 75 with alopecia areata. Some clones in this sample may be carry-over from other donors' samples. Sequencing used whole blood, obtained in connection with sensitization to the hapten diphenylcyclopropenone (DPC). This chain joins TRBV18 and TRBJ2-1; D remains unclear. CDR3 sequence (DNA): TGTGCCAGCTCACCAACGAGCTCCTACAATGAGCAGTTCTTC. Translated: CASSPTSSYNEQFF.